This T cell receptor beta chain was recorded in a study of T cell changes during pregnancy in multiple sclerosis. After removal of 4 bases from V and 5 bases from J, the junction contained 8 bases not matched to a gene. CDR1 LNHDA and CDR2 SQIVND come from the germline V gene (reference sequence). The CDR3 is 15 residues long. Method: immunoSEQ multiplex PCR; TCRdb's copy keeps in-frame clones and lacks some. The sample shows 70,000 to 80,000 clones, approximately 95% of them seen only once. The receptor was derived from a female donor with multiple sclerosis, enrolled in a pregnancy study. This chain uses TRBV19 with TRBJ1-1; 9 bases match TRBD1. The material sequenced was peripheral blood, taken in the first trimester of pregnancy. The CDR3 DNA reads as TGTGCCAGTAGTACATCGACAGGGGGACGGACTGAAGCTTTCTTT. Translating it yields CASSTSTGGRTEAFF.